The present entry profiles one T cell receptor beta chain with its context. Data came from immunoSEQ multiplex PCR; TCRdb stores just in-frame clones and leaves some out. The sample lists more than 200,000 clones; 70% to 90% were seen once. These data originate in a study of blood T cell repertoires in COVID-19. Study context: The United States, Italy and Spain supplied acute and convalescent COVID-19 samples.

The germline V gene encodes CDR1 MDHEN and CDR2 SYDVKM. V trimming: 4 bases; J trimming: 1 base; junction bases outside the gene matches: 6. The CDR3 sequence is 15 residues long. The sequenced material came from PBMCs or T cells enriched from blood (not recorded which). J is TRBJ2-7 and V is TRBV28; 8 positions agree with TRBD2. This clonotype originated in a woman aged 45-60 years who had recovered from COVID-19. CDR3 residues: CASSWSGTRSYEQYF. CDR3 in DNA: TGTGCCAGCAGTTGGTCCGGGACTAGATCCTACGAGCAGTACTTC.